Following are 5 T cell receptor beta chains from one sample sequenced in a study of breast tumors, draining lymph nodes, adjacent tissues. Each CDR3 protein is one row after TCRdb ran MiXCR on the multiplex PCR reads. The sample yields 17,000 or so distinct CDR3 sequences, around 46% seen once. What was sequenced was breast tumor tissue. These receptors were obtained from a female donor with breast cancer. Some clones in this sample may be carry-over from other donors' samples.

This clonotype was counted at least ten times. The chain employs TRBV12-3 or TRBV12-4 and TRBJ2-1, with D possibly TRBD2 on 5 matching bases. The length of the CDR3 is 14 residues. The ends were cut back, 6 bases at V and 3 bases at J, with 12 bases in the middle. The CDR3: CASSFQAGYNEQFF. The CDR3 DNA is TGTGCCAGCAGCTTCCAGGCGGGCTACAATGAGCAGTTCTTC.

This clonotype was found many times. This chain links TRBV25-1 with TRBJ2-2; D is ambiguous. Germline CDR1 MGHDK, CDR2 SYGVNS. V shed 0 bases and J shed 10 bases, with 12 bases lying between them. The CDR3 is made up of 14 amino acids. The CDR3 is CASSEYMGTEELFF. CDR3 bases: TGTGCCAGCAGTGAATATATGGGAACGGAGGAGCTGTTTTTT.

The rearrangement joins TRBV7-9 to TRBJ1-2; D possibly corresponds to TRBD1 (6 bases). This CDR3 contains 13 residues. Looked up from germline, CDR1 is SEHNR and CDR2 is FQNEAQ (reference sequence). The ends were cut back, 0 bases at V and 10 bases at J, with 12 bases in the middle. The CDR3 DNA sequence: TGTGCCAGCAGCTTAGCAGGGCAGGGGCCCTACACCTTC. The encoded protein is CASSLAGQGPYTF.

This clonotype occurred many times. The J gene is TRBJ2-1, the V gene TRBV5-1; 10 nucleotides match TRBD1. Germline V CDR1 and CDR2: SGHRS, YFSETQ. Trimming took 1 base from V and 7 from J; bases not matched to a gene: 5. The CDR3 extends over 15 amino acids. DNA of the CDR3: TGCGCCAGCAGCTTGTGGGGACAGGGGAGGAATGAGCAGTTCTTC. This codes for CASSLWGQGRNEQFF.

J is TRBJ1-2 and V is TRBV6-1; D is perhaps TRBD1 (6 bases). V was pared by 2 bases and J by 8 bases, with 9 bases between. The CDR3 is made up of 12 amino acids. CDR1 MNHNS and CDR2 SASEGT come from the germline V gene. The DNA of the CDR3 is TGTGCCAGCAGTGAAACAGGGCTAGGCTACACCTTC. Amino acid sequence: CASSETGLGYTF.